The clone carrying this TCR beta chain is medium-sized (0.01 to 0.1%) in the sample. The data stem from a study of PD-1 blockade in classical Hodgkin lymphoma. Study-level information: Intravenous nivolumab at 3 mg/kg was given to patients every 2 weeks.

TCRdb keeps only in-frame clones here, not all; method: immunoSEQ multiplex PCR. The sample records 25,000 to 35,000 clones, 70% to 75% being singletons. This CDR3 has 15 amino acids. Each and every patient relapsed after autologous stem cell transplantation, and patients got differing brentuximab vedotin exposure. This chain links TRBV21-1 with TRBJ1-2; TRBD1 is taken as the D call from the table, unchecked against the DNA. TRBV21-1 is deemed a pseudogene. The clonotype originates from a human donor with classical Hodgkin lymphoma. Material: peripheral blood mononuclear cells (PBMCs), obtained before the second cycle of nivolumab. CDR3 region: CASSQSGGQGAGYTF. As DNA, the CDR3 is TGTGCCAGCAGCCAGTCCGGGGGACAGGGGGCAGGCTACACCTTC.